Sequencing of this T cell receptor (beta chain) was carried out in a study of radiotherapy plus CTLA-4 blockade in lung cancer. Findings of the study overall: Blood saw expansion of tumor-derived TCR clones after radiotherapy plus ipilimumab.

About this clone: No antigen is known for it.

Trimming pared 4 bases from V and 4 bases from J, leaving 14 bases between. Germline V gene sequence: CDR1 SGHRS, CDR2 YFSETQ. This CDR3 comprises 14 residues. Profiling relied on immunoSEQ multiplex PCR, and the TCRdb table lists in-frame clones only, not all of them. Here the sample spans approximately 50,000 clones, 75% to 90% being singletons. The sequencing used peripheral blood, collected from a patient treated with radiotherapy plus ipilimumab. The gene calls are TRBV5-1 and TRBJ1-1, with a possible D match to TRBD1 (5 bases). This receptor was obtained from a human donor with non-small cell lung cancer that progressed on radiotherapy plus ipilimumab. Some clones in this sample may be carry-over from other donors' samples. This CDR3 is CASSVGEGVTEAFF. The CDR3 region has the DNA TGCGCCAGCAGCGTAGGGGAGGGAGTCACTGAAGCTTTCTTT.